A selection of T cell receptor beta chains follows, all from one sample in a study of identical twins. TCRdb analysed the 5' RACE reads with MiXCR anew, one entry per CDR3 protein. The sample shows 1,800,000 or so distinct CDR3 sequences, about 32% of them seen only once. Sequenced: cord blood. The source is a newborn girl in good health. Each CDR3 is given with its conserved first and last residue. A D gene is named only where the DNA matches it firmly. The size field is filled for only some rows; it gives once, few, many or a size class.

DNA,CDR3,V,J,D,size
TGTGCCAGCAGTTACTTAAGGGGGAACAATGAGCAGTACTTC,CASSYLRGNNEQYF,TRBV6-6,TRBJ2-5,.,.
TGCAGTGCTAGAGGGACAGGGGGCACCGTTGCAACTAATGAAAAACTGTTTTTT,CSARGTGGTVATNEKLFF,TRBV20-1,TRBJ1-4,TRBD1,once
TGTGCCAGCAGTATCCGGGACAGTATTTTCGCGAACACCGGGGAGCTGTTTTTT,CASSIRDSIFANTGELFF,TRBV12-3/TRBV12-4,TRBJ2-2,TRBD1,few
TGCGCCAGCAGCCATCCATCTAGCGGGAGCACAGATACGCAGTATTTT,CASSHPSSGSTDTQYF,TRBV4-1,TRBJ2-3,TRBD2,few
TGTGCCAGCAGCCCTCGAAAGGGACAGGGCATCACCGGGGAGCTGTTTTTT,CASSPRKGQGITGELFF,TRBV11-2,TRBJ2-2,TRBD1,.
TGTGCCAGCAGTGCCCTCGGACCGAACTATGGCGACACCTTC,CASSALGPNYGDTF,TRBV25-1,TRBJ1-2,.,.
TGCAGCGTTGGTCCCTACCTAGAAGCGGGAGCCTACAATGAGCAGTTCTTC,CSVGPYLEAGAYNEQFF,TRBV29-1,TRBJ2-1,TRBD2,.
TGTGCCAGCAGCCGCCTGGGGATCACAGATACGCAGTATTTT,CASSRLGITDTQYF,TRBV7-2,TRBJ2-3,.,few
TGCAGTGCTACACTAGCGCCACTTCACAATGAGCAGTTCTTC,CSATLAPLHNEQFF,TRBV20-1,TRBJ2-1,TRBD2,.
TGCAGTGCTAGAACAGGGGGCGATCGGGGCTACACCTTC,CSARTGGDRGYTF,TRBV20-1,TRBJ1-2,TRBD1,.
TGCAGCGTTGAGGGCCGGGGACAAACCCTAAACATTCAGTACTTC,CSVEGRGQTLNIQYF,TRBV29-1,TRBJ2-4,.,.
TGTGCCAGCAGCAAGCCCGTTCGGGGCTACACCTTC,CASSKPVRGYTF,TRBV9,TRBJ1-2,.,.
TGTGCCAGCGGGACTAGCGGACACACAGATACGCAGTATTTT,CASGTSGHTDTQYF,TRBV7-9,TRBJ2-3,TRBD2,.
TGTGCCAGCAGTTTAACGCTCGAACAGCCCCAGCATTTT,CASSLTLEQPQHF,TRBV12-3/TRBV12-4,TRBJ1-5,.,.
TGCAGTGCTAGACGGCCGGGACTAGCGGGGAGACAGTACTTC,CSARRPGLAGRQYF,TRBV20-1,TRBJ2-7,TRBD2,once
TGTGCCAGCAGCTTAAGAGGACTAGCGGGGGGCAATGAGCAGTTCTTC,CASSLRGLAGGNEQFF,TRBV7-2,TRBJ2-1,TRBD2,few
TGCAGTGCTAGAGATCCCCGGGACCCAGCCTACGAGCAGTACTTC,CSARDPRDPAYEQYF,TRBV20-1,TRBJ2-7,.,few
TGCAGTGCTCAGGGGCCCCTCCCCTACGAGCAGTTCTTC,CSAQGPLPYEQFF,TRBV29-1,TRBJ2-1,.,once
TGTGCCAGCAGCCTGGGGACAGGGCTACCTAGCACAGATACGCAGTATTTT,CASSLGTGLPSTDTQYF,TRBV3-1,TRBJ2-3,TRBD1,.
TGTGCCACCAGCAGAGATGGGGGGGGGAGCACAGATACGCAGTATTTT,CATSRDGGGSTDTQYF,TRBV15,TRBJ2-3,TRBD2,few
TGTGCCAGCAGCCTCCTGACAGCGGCGAACACCGGGGAGCTGTTTTTT,CASSLLTAANTGELFF,TRBV4-2,TRBJ2-2,.,.
TGCAGTGCGGGGCCCAACTACGAGCAGTACTTC,CSAGPNYEQYF,TRBV20-1,TRBJ2-7,.,.
TGCAGTGCTGGTAGGACAGGCCTCGTCGAGACCCAGTACTTC,CSAGRTGLVETQYF,TRBV20-1,TRBJ2-5,TRBD1,.
TGTGCCAGCAGCGTAGCTGGGGGGGGGACCGAAAACATTCAGTACTTC,CASSVAGGGTENIQYF,TRBV9,TRBJ2-4,TRBD2,few
TGTGCCAGCAGGGGGGACAGGTTGAATTCACCCCTCCACTTT,CASRGDRLNSPLHF,TRBV6-1,TRBJ1-6,TRBD1,few
TGTGCCAGCAGCTTAGCCCCCAACAATGAGCAGTTCTTC,CASSLAPNNEQFF,TRBV11-1,TRBJ2-1,.,many
TGTGTCAGCAGTTTATCCCCCGAGATCTACGAGCAGTACTTC,CVSSLSPEIYEQYF,TRBV27,TRBJ2-7,.,once
TGCAGCGTGTGCGAGCGGGGGGGCCTCCCCGGGGAGCTGTTTTTT,CSVCERGGLPGELFF,TRBV29-1,TRBJ2-2,TRBD2,.
TGCAGCGCAACGGGGCTACCGAGCACAGATACGCAGTATTTT,CSATGLPSTDTQYF,TRBV20-1,TRBJ2-3,.,.
TGTGCCAGCAGTGGACACCTAGCGGGAGCCAATGAGCAGTACTTC,CASSGHLAGANEQYF,TRBV25-1,TRBJ2-5,TRBD2,.
TGTGCCACCAGTGGGGGAGGGACTAGCGTCTACAATGAGCAGTTCTTC,CATSGGGTSVYNEQFF,TRBV24-1,TRBJ2-1,TRBD2,.
TGTGCCAGCAGGTTGGACTCAGTCAACCTGGGGGAGCAGTACTTC,CASRLDSVNLGEQYF,TRBV6-5,TRBJ2-5,.,few
TGTGCCAGCAGCTACCGATCCCCCTCAGGCAGCAATCAGCCCCAGCATTTT,CASSYRSPSGSNQPQHF,TRBV7-9,TRBJ1-5,.,few
TGTGCCAGCACTTCACCCCTAGGGACAATCGGTAATCAGCCCCAGCATTTT,CASTSPLGTIGNQPQHF,TRBV6-2/TRBV6-3,TRBJ1-5,.,.
TGTGCCAGCAGCAAAACAGGGCATGAGCAGTTCTTC,CASSKTGHEQFF,TRBV5-4,TRBJ2-1,.,.
TGTGCCAGCAGCTCCGGGTCTAGCTCCTACAATGAGCAGTACTTC,CASSSGSSSYNEQYF,TRBV9,TRBJ2-7,.,.
TGTGCCAGCAGCCGGGGACTCCACAGACCGCAGTATTTT,CASSRGLHRPQYF,TRBV6-5,TRBJ2-3,.,once
TGTGCCAGCAGAACCCCCACACAGGGCACAGATACGCAGTATTTT,CASRTPTQGTDTQYF,TRBV2,TRBJ2-3,.,few
TGCAGCGCTGAAGGTGGCGAATTCACAGATACGCAGTATTTT,CSAEGGEFTDTQYF,TRBV29-1,TRBJ2-3,.,.
TGTGCCAGCAGCCAAGTTGGCCGCAGGGTCCCCATGAACACTGAAGCTTTCTTT,CASSQVGRRVPMNTEAFF,TRBV28,TRBJ1-1,.,.
TGTGCCTGGAGTAAGGGCAACAAAGAGACCCAGTACTTC,CAWSKGNKETQYF,TRBV30,TRBJ2-5,.,few
TGTGCCAGCAGCTTCGGACAGGGGTGGACTACTAATGAAAAACTGTTTTTT,CASSFGQGWTTNEKLFF,TRBV9,TRBJ1-4,TRBD1,.
TGCAGCGTTAGCGGGAGGGCCAGATACGAGCAGTACTTC,CSVSGRARYEQYF,TRBV29-1,TRBJ2-7,TRBD2,many
TGCAGTGCCGTTAAAGCGGGAGGACCCACAGATACGCAGTATTTT,CSAVKAGGPTDTQYF,TRBV20-1,TRBJ2-3,TRBD2,.
TGCGCCAGCAGCTTGGGGCTGGAGTCTGAAGCTTTCTTT,CASSLGLESEAFF,TRBV5-1,TRBJ1-1,.,.
TGTGCCAGCAGTCCCAGGACAGGGGTGGCAGCTAACTATGGCTACACCTTC,CASSPRTGVAANYGYTF,TRBV27,TRBJ1-2,TRBD1,.
TGTGCCAGCGGACGACTGCGGGGAGGAGTCTACGAGCAGTACTTC,CASGRLRGGVYEQYF,TRBV6-5,TRBJ2-7,.,.
TGTGCCAGCAGCGACCGGACAGTAATGGACTATGGCTACACCTTC,CASSDRTVMDYGYTF,TRBV3-1,TRBJ1-2,.,.
TGCGCCAGCAGCACGGGAGAAGGTAATCAGCCCCAGCATTTT,CASSTGEGNQPQHF,TRBV10-1,TRBJ1-5,.,once
TGCAGTGCCCCTGCTAGCGCCGGGGAGCTGTTTTTT,CSAPASAGELFF,TRBV20-1,TRBJ2-2,.,few
TGTGCCAGCAGCCCTAAACAGGGAAATCCGAGGCTGCATGGCTACACCTTC,CASSPKQGNPRLHGYTF,TRBV6-1,TRBJ1-2,.,few
TGTGCCACCAGCAGAGATCAGGGCCTGGACAAAAACATTCAGTACTTC,CATSRDQGLDKNIQYF,TRBV15,TRBJ2-4,.,.